This T cell receptor beta chain was sequenced in a study of shared clonotypes between healthy human individuals (dated by TCRdb to about 2020). Concerning the study at large: The cohort included three men and a couple of women between 18 and 49 years of age. For each donor, CD4 naive and CD4 memory were each given three plates, CD8 naive was given two plates, and CD8 memory was given one plate. Between about 0.85 and 10 billion PBMCs per donor were obtained by leukapheresis. To increase sequencing depth and limit assay-specific biases, TCR repertoire library preparation and sequencing were carried out by different laboratories using diverse techniques. The study deeply sequenced blood TCR repertoires of about 5 healthy adults to estimate repertoire size and the extent of clonotype sharing between individuals. Study-wide findings and limitations: Sampling was restricted to blood, and TCR repertoires in tissue are likely to differ from TCR repertoires in blood. Higher generation probabilities were observed for clonotypes shared by all four sorted-subset donors than for non-shared clonotypes. Pairwise subsampling indicated that sequencing depth was expected to affect the degree of clonotype sharing among donors. Larger estimated clonotype richness was generally found for naive subsets than for memory subsets. Incomplete sequencing was indicated by rarefaction of sorted-subset datasets, despite the large sequencing depth. The genetic and exposure-history diversity represented was limited by the small number of donors. About 5% of naive CD4, 3% to 3.5% of naive CD8, roughly 2.4% of memory CD4, and around 0.4% of memory CD8 clonotypes were shared across several donors.

This clone was counted only a few times. It lacks a known antigen. Qualities for individual bases were not recorded, and no much larger clone is one base off. CDR1 and CDR2, looked up from the germline V gene (reference sequence), are LNHDA and SQIVND. The junction shows trimming of 10 bases on V and 4 bases on J, and the gene matches do not reach 11 bases of it. The cysteine opens and the phenylalanine closes a CDR3 of 14 amino acids. Only the CDR3 region is kept as DNA, spanning 42 bases read in frame from base 1. Using the deep immunoSEQ assay, TCR CDR3 regions were amplified from genomic DNA by multiplex PCR. Extracted genomic DNA from each cell subset was spread evenly across all wells of several immunoSEQ 96-well plates, with each plate serving as a replicate. For sorted subsets, 200 to 250 ng genomic DNA, equal to 30,000 or so T cell genomes, was loaded into each replicate PCR. The purified libraries were quantified using a Qubit 3.0 fluorometer, sized with a Bioanalyzer 2100, and then quantified again using the KAPA Library Quantification kit. Every immunoSEQ 96-well plate was sequenced on a separate single-read 150-cycle Illumina NextSeq 550 flow cell. Concerning the study's data processing: Because the immunoSEQ output included only junctional sequences and no quality scores, the filtering could not be the same as the filtering used for full-length reads. To assign V/J genes and CDR3, sequences were annotated using PyIR, a Python wrapper for IgBLAST v1.9, with IMGT germline references. Reads with weak V/J assignments (E-value above 1e-6), missing CDR3, stop codons, out-of-frame junctions, or ambiguous translated residues were removed. A V3J clonotype was defined by an identical inferred V gene, J gene, and CDR3 amino acid sequence. To compute the percentage overlap between repertoires, the number of shared unique clonotypes was divided by the size of the smaller repertoire. Richness of each repertoire was evaluated using RTK rarefaction, the Chao1 estimator, and Recon v2.1 estimates of unobserved clonotypes. OLGA was used to compute generation probabilities for all TCRbeta clonotypes that the gDNA method yielded from four donors. TCRdb obtained this table from immuneACCESS and retained in-frame rearrangements with V and J assigned. These tables miss some clones; where compared with another copy, unresolved V genes account for less than half of the shortfall, and the remainder is unexplained. V, J and clone size were drawn from that table, and D and trimming were deduced from the DNA. The sample records 2,500,000 or so clones, just over 90% of which are singletons. About 0.13% of the sample is held by the ten biggest clonotypes.

The donors were healthy, HIV-negative adults who had no recently reported acute infections or vaccinations. Every donor was a Caucasian adult living in Nashville, Tennessee, USA. CD4+ T cells were enriched through magnetic negative selection, after which naive cells were positively selected on CD45RA and the remaining negative fraction served as the memory subset. Blood was obtained by leukapheresis, after which PBMCs were separated by Ficoll-Histopaque density gradient centrifugation and cryopreserved in liquid nitrogen vapor phase. Analytical flow cytometry was used to check the purity and quantity of each magnetically sorted T cell population. From each sorted fraction, genomic DNA was isolated and quantified by UV absorbance on a Nanodrop 2000c.

The TCR was taken from a young man in good health. Specimen: naive CD4+ T cells sorted from blood. Reading the label with the study, this specimen's cell subset or site is: CD45RA+ positively selected. This receptor chain uses TRBV19 and TRBJ1-2, with 8 bases matching TRBD1. The encoded CDR3 is CATRDGQGGYGYTF. The sequenced DNA: TGTGCCACTAGGGATGGACAGGGCGGCTATGGCTACACCTTC. The variable domain in full, with residues beyond the CDR3 obtained from the reference TRBV19 and TRBJ1-2 genes, is DGGITQSPKYLFRKEGQNVTLSCEQNLNHDAMYWYRQDPGQGLRLIYYSQIVNDFQKGDIAEGYSVSREKKESFPLTVTSAQKNPTAFYLCATRDGQGGYGYTFGSGTRLTVV.